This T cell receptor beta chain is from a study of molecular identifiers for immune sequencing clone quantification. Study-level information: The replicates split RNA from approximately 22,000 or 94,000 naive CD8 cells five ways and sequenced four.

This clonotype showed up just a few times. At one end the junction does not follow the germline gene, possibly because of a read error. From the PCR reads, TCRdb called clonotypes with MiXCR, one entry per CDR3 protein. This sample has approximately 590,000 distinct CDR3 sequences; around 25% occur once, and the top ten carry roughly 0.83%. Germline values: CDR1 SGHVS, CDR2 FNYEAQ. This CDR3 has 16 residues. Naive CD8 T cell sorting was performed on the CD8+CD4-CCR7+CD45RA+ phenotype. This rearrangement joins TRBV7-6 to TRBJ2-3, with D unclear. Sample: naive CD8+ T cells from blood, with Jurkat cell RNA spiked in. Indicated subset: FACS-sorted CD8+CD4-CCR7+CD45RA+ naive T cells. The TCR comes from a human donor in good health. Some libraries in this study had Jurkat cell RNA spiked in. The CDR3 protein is CASGLFTQAPADTQYF. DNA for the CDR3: TGTGCCAGCGGCTTATTCACCCAGGCTCCTGCAGATACGCAGTATTTT. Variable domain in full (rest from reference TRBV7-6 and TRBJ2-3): GAGVSQSPRYKVTKRGQDVALRCDPISGHVSLYWYRQALGQGPEFLTYFNYEAQQDKSGLPNDRFSAERPEGSISTLTIQRTEQRDSAMYRCASGLFTQAPADTQYFGPGTRLTVL.